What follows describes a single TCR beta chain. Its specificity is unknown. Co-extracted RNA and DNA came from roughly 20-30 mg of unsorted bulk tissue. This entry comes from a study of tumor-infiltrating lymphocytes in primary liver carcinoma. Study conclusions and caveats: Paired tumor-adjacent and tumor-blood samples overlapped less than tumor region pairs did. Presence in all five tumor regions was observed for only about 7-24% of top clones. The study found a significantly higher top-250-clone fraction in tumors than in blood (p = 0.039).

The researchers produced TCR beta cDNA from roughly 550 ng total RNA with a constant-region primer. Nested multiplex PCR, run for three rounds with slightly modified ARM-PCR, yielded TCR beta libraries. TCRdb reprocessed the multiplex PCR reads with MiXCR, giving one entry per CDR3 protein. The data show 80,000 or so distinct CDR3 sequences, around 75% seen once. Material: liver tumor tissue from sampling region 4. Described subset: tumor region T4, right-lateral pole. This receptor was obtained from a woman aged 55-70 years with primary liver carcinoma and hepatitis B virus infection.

As DNA, the CDR3 is TGTGCCAGCAGTTTAGCGCGCAGGGCTCAAGAGATTCAGTACTTC. Amino acids: CASSLARRAQEIQYF. The chain carries TRBV12-3 or TRBV12-4 and TRBJ2-4; TRBD1 is a possible D gene (5 bases). The CDR3 totals 15 residues. V lost 0 bases and J lost 10, with 16 bases in between.